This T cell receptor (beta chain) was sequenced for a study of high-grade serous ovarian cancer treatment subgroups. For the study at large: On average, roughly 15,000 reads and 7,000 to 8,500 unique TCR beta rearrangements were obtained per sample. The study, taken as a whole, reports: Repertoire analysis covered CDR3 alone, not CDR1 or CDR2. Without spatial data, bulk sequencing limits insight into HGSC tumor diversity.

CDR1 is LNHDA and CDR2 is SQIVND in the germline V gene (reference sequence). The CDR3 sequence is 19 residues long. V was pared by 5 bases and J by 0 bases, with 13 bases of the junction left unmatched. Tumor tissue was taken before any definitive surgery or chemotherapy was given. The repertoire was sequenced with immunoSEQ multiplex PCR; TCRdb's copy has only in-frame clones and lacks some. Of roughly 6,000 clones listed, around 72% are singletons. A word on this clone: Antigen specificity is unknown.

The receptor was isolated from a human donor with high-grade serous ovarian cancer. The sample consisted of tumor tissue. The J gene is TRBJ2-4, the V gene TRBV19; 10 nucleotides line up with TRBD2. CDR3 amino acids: CASSLRSGRTDLAKNIQYF. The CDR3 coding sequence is TGTGCCAGTAGTCTCCGTAGCGGGAGGACGGATTTAGCCAAAAACATTCAGTACTTC.